This TCR beta chain emerged from a study of blood T cell repertoires in COVID-19. Study-level information: Spain, Italy and the United States supplied samples that represented acute and convalescent COVID-19. From T cells, B-cell-depleted T cells, or PBMCs came the material, which was cDNA or gDNA.

The Seattle site enrolled patients during active infection and followed them longitudinally. Original processing methods: Researchers report that nucleated cell counts were estimated from reference gene primer amplification. The method was immunoSEQ multiplex PCR; TCRdb's version includes in-frame clones alone and lacks a portion of them. That table supplies the V and J calls and clone size; D and trimming were determined from the DNA. The sample holds 150,000 to 200,000 clones; about 87% are singletons and the top ten take under 15%. Trimming took 1 base from V and 1 from J, leaving 12 bases between them. The length of the CDR3 is 15 residues. The V gene's germline CDR1 is SGDLS and CDR2 YYNGEE.

Sequencing used peripheral blood. The sequence derives from a woman in her 70s with COVID-19, enrolled during active disease. The chain employs TRBV9 and TRBJ2-7; a weak D match, TRBD1 (5 bases). CDR3 amino acids: CASSVSPGPSYEQYF. The CDR3 DNA reads as TGTGCCAGCAGCGTAAGTCCAGGGCCATCCTACGAGCAGTACTTC. Variable domain in full (rest from reference TRBV9 and TRBJ2-7): DSGVTQTPKHLITATGQRVTLRCSPRSGDLSVYWYQQSLDQGLQFLIQYYNGEERAKGNILERFSAQQFPDLHSELNLSSLELGDSALYFCASSVSPGPSYEQYFGPGTRLTVT.